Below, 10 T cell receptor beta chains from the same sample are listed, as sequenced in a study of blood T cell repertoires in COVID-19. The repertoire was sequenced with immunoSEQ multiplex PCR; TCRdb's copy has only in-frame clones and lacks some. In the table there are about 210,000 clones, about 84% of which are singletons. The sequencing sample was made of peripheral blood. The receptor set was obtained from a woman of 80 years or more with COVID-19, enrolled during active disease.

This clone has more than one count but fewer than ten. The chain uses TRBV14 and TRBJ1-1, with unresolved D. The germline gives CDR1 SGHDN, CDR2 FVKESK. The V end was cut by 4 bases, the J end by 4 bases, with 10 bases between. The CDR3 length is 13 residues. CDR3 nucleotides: TGTGCCAGCAGCCGCTTTGGGCCCACTGAAGCTTTCTTT. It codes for CASSRFGPTEAFF.

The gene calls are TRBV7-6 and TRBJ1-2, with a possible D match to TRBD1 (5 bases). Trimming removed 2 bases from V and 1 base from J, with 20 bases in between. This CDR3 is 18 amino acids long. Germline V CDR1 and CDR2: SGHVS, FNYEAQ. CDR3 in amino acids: CASSLSPGVGAFNYGYTF. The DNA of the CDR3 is TGTGCCAGCAGCTTATCGCCGGGGGTGGGCGCCTTTAACTATGGCTACACCTTC.

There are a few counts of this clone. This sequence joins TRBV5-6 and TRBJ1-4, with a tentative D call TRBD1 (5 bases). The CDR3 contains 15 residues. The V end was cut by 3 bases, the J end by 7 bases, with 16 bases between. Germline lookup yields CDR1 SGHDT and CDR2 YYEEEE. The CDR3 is CASSSLRRGGEKLFF. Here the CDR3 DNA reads TGTGCCAGCAGCTCCCTGCGGCGCGGGGGTGAAAAACTGTTTTTT.

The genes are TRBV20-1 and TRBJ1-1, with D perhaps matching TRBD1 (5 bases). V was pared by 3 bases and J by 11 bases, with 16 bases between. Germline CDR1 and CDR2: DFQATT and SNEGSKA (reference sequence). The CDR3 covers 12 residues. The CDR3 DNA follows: TGCAGTGCTAGTCTTTCGAGCCGGGGGGCTTTCTTT. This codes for CSASLSSRGAFF.

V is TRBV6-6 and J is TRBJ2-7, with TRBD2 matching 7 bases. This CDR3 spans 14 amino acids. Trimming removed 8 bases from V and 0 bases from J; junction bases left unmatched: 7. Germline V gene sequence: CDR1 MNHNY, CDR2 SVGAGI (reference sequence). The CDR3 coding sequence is TGTGCCAGCCTCCTGGGGGGGAGCTCCTACGAGCAGTACTTC. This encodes CASLLGGSSYEQYF.

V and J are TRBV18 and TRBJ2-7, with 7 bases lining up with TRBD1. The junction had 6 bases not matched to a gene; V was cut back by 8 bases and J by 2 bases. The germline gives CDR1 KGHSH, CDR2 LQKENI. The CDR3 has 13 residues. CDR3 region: CASARDRPYEQYF. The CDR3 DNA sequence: TGTGCCAGCGCCCGGGACAGACCCTACGAGCAGTACTTC. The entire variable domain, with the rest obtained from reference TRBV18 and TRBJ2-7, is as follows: NAGVMQNPRHLVRRRGQEARLRCSPMKGHSHVYWYRQLPEEGLKFMVYLQKENIIDESGMPKERFSAEFPKEGPSILRIQQVVRGDSAAYFCASARDRPYEQYFGPGTRLTVT.

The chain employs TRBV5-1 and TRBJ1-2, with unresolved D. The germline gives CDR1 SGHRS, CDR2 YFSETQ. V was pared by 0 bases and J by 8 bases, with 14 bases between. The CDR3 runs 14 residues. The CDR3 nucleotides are TGCGCCAGCAGCTTGGAGTACCGAGAGAAGGGCTACACCTTC. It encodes CASSLEYREKGYTF.

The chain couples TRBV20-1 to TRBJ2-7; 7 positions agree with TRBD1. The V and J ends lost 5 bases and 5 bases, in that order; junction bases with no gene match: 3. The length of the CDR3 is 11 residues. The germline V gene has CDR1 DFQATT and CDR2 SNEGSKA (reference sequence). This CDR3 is CSAQQGNEQYF. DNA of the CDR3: TGCAGTGCTCAACAGGGGAACGAGCAGTACTTC.

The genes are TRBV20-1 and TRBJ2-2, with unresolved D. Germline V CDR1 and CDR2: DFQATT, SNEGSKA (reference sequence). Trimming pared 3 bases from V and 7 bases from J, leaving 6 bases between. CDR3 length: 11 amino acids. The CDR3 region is CSASRGGELFF. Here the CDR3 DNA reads TGCAGTGCTAGCAGAGGCGGGGAGCTGTTTTTT.

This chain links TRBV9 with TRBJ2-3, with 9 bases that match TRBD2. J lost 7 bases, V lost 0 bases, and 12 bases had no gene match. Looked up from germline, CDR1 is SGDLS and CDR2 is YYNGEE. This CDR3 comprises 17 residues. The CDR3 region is CASSVGERGEPPHTQYF. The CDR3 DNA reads TGTGCCAGCAGCGTAGGTGAGCGGGGGGAGCCTCCCCATACGCAGTATTTT.